The clone carrying this T cell receptor beta chain came up many times. Researchers tagged individual cDNA molecules with unique molecular identifiers. TCRdb reanalysed the 5' RACE reads using MiXCR and keeps one entry per CDR3 protein. Among 56,000 or so distinct CDR3 sequences listed, under 8.5% were seen once. Trimming removed 3 bases from V and 0 bases from J, with 12 bases in between. The CDR3 is made up of 16 amino acids. Germline assignment: CDR1 SGHVS and CDR2 FNYEAQ. The data originate from a study of early T cells in non-severe SARS-CoV-2 infection. Across the study: The sequenced material was bulk RNA from unsorted whole blood, and its chains were unpaired.

The sample comprised whole blood. The V and J genes are TRBV7-6 and TRBJ2-1; perhaps TRBD2 as D (5 bases). The sequence came from an adult who was a healthcare worker with PCR-confirmed SARS-CoV-2 infection or an uninfected control (not recorded which). CDR3 sequence (DNA): TGTGCCAGCAGCTTTGCCGGGAAAAGCTCCTACAATGAGCAGTTCTTC. Translated: CASSFAGKSSYNEQFF.